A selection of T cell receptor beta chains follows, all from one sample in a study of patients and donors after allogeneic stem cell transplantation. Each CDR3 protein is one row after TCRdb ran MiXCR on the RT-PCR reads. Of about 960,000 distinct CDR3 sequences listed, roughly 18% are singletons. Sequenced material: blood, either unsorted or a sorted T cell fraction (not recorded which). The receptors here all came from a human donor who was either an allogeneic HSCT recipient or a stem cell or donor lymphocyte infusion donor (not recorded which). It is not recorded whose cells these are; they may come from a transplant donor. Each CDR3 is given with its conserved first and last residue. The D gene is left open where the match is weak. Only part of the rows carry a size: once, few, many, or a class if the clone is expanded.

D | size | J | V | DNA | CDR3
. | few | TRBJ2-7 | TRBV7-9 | TGTGCCAGCAGCCTGAGCCTGAAAGGGCAGTACTTC | CASSLSLKGQYF
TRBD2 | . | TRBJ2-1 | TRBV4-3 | TGCGCCAGCAGCCAAGGCCTGGGCGTAGATGGGACTAGCGGGGTCAATGAGCAGTTCTTC | CASSQGLGVDGTSGVNEQFF
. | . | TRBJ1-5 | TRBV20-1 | TGCAGTGCTAGAGATCAAGGCAGCTCAAATCAGCCCCAGCATTTT | CSARDQGSSNQPQHF
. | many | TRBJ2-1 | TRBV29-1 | TGCAGCGTTGAAGTAGCCGGGAATGAGCAGTTCTTC | CSVEVAGNEQFF
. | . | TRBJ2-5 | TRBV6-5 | TGTGCCAGCAGTTGGGGGGGGGGCGTGCAAGAGACCCAGTACTTC | CASSWGGGVQETQYF
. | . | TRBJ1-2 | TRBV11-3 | TGTGCCAGCAGCTTAGTTGGACAGTCGTTCTATGGCTACACCTTC | CASSLVGQSFYGYTF
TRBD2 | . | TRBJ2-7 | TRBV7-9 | TGTGCCAGCAGCCCGTCGGGAGGAAACTACGAGCAGTACTTC | CASSPSGGNYEQYF
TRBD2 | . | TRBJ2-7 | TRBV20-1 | TGCAGTGCTCTAAACCCCGGGACTACTTCCGAGCAGTACTTC | CSALNPGTTSEQYF
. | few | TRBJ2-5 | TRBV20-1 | TGCAGTGCTAGCCTTCCGGGGACCCAAGAGACCCAGTACTTC | CSASLPGTQETQYF
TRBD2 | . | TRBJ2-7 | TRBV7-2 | TGTGCCAGCAGCACTGGACTAGCCAACTCCTACGAGCAGTACTTC | CASSTGLANSYEQYF
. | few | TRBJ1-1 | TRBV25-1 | TGTGCCAGCAGTGAGCCAGGACGGGCATCTGAAGCTTTCTTT | CASSEPGRASEAFF
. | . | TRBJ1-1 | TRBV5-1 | TGCGCCAGCAGCTTGGAAACAGGCATGAACACTGAAGCTTTCTTT | CASSLETGMNTEAFF
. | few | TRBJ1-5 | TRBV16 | TGTGCCAGCAATATCGGGATCGGAGGGCAGCCCCAGCATTTT | CASNIGIGGQPQHF
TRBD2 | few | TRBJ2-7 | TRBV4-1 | TGCGCCAGCAGCCAGGCCGGGACTATTCTCTCCTACGAGCAGTACTTC | CASSQAGTILSYEQYF
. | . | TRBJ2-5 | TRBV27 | TGTGCCAGCAGTTTGGGACCCGTACCTGGTGAGACCCAGTACTTC | CASSLGPVPGETQYF
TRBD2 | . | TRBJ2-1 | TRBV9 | TGTGCCAGCAGTGCCTATAGCGGGGGGGCTGATAATGAGCAGTTCTTC | CASSAYSGGADNEQFF
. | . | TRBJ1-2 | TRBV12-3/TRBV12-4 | TGTGCCAGCAGCCCGACTGAAACCAACTATGGCTACACCTTC | CASSPTETNYGYTF
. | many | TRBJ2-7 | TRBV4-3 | TGCGCCAGCAGCCAAGACGCTTCCTACGAGCAGTACTTC | CASSQDASYEQYF
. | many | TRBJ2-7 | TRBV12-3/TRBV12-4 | TGTGCCAGCAGTTTTCCGGGACAACTATACGAGCAGTACTTC | CASSFPGQLYEQYF
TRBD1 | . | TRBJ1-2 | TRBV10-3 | TGTGCCATCAGTGATGGGGGACAGGGGGACACCTTC | CAISDGGQGDTF
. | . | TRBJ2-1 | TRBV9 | TGTGCCAGCAGCGTAGGGGGACCATGGGATGAGCAGTTCTTC | CASSVGGPWDEQFF
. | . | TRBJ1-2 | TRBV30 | TGTGCCTGGAGCCAAACAAGGGGCTACACCTTC | CAWSQTRGYTF
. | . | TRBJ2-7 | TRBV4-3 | TGCGCCAGCAGCCAAGAGACAGGAACGGTTGGCGAGCAGTACTTC | CASSQETGTVGEQYF
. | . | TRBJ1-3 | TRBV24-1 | TGTGCCACCAGTGAGGGCGGAAACACCATATATTTT | CATSEGGNTIYF
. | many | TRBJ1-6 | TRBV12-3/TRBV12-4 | TGTGCCAGCAGTCCACAGGACAGAGGGTCATCACCCCTCCACTTT | CASSPQDRGSSPLHF
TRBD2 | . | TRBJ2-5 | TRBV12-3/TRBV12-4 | TGTGCCAGCAGTTTCTCTAGCGGGGGGGCTGTGGAGACCCAGTACTTC | CASSFSSGGAVETQYF
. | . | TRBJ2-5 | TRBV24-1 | TGTGCCACCAGTCTATTGGGGGGCGAAGAGACCCAGTACTTC | CATSLLGGEETQYF